These 30 T cell receptor beta chains were all obtained from the same sample, sequenced in a study of CD8 T cells in ankylosing spondylitis. TCRdb analysed the 5' RACE reads with MiXCR anew, one entry per CDR3 protein. Of 130,000 or so distinct CDR3 sequences listed, 11% were seen once; the top ten hold roughly 4%. The specimen was blood, either unsorted or a sorted T cell fraction (not recorded which). The receptors originated from a female donor with ankylosing spondylitis or in good health (not recorded which).

This clonotype has a handful of counts. This sequence joins TRBV11-3 and TRBJ2-3; D is undetermined. Trimming removed 6 bases at V and 1 base at J, with 11 bases between. The CDR3 length is 14 residues. Per germline, CDR1 SGHNT and CDR2 YENEEA. The CDR3 reads CASRTSIRTDTQYF. DNA of the CDR3: TGTGCCAGCAGAACATCAATCCGCACAGATACGCAGTATTTT.

This clonotype was recorded at least ten times. This rearrangement joins TRBV7-3 to TRBJ2-3; D gene uncertain. The CDR3 runs to 15 residues. Trimming pared 5 bases from V and 5 bases from J, leaving 17 bases between. Germline assignment: CDR1 SGHTA and CDR2 FQGTGA. The CDR3 DNA sequence: TGTGCCAGCAGCGCCCAAGGCCGAACTGGAGATACGCAGTATTTT. Encoded protein: CASSAQGRTGDTQYF. Looking up the rest from reference TRBV7-3 and TRBJ2-3 gives the full variable domain: GAGVSQTPSNKVTEKGKYVELRCDPISGHTALYWYRQSLGQGPEFLIYFQGTGAADDSGLPNDRFFAVRPEGSVSTLKIQRTERGDSAVYLCASSAQGRTGDTQYFGPGTRLTVL.

This clonotype occurred many times. This chain links TRBV18 with TRBJ2-1; D gene ambiguous. Trimming stripped 1 base from V and 9 bases from J, with 7 bases between. CDR1 is KGHSH, CDR2 LQKENI, per germline. The CDR3 extends over 12 amino acids. For the CDR3, the DNA is TGTGCCAGCTCACCACAAGGGCTTGAGCAGTTCTTC. It yields the protein CASSPQGLEQFF.

This clonotype was observed a handful of times. This chain links TRBV4-1 with TRBJ2-1, with 8 bases aligning to TRBD1. CDR1 and CDR2 from the germline V gene are MGHRA and YSYEKL. V was clipped by 4 bases and J by 3 bases; unmatched bases: 8. This CDR3 region has 16 residues. The CDR3 is CASSRLFGQGYNEQFF. The CDR3 DNA is TGCGCCAGCAGCCGATTGTTTGGACAGGGCTACAATGAGCAGTTCTTC.

In this sample, this clonotype turned up many times. The chain joins TRBV7-7 to TRBJ1-5; 8 bases agree with TRBD1. The CDR3 spans 16 residues. Germline CDR1 and CDR2: SSHAT and FNYEAQ (reference sequence). V shed 5 bases, J shed 4 bases, and the junction held 10 bases outside the gene matches. CDR3 nucleotides: TGTGCCAGCAGCCTTACAGGGGGTTATAGTAATCAGCCCCAGCATTTT. It translates to CASSLTGGYSNQPQHF. Drawing the rest from reference TRBV7-7 and TRBJ1-5, the complete variable domain is GAGVSQSPRYKVTKRGQDVTLRCDPISSHATLYWYQQALGQGPEFLTYFNYEAQPDKSGLPSDRFSAERPEGSISTLTIQRTEQRDSAMYRCASSLTGGYSNQPQHFGDGTRLSIL.

This clonotype was counted a few times. A much larger clone differs from this one at a single base, so this may be a read error. The genes are TRBV10-3 and TRBJ1-2, with D perhaps matching TRBD1 (6 bases). CDR1 is ENHRY and CDR2 is SYGVKD in the germline V gene. The CDR3 contains 13 residues. DNA for the CDR3: TGTGCCATCAGTGAGACAGGGAGCTATGGCGACACCTTC. Its translation is CAISETGSYGDTF.

This clonotype was recorded many times. The genes are TRBV5-7 and TRBJ2-3; TRBD2 matches 8 bases. TRBV5-7 is given ORF status, its function remaining uncertain. The CDR3 has 15 residues. The V gene end was trimmed by 2 bases and the J gene end by 4 bases; junction bases not matched to a gene: 6. DNA for the CDR3: TGTGCCAGCAGCTTTCCGCGGGAGGCGGCAGATACGCAGTATTTT. Encoded protein: CASSFPREAADTQYF.

This clonotype came up a few times. This chain connects TRBV5-1 to TRBJ2-1; D is possibly TRBD1 (5 bases). This CDR3 comprises 14 residues. With 0 bases removed from V and 3 bases from J, the gap between germline ends came to 7 bases. CDR1 and CDR2 from the germline V gene are SGHRS and YFSETQ. The CDR3 nucleotides read TGCGCCAGCAGCTTGGAACAGGACTACAATGAGCAGTTCTTC. Translated: CASSLEQDYNEQFF.

The sample holds many counts of this clonotype. V gene TRBV29-1 combines with J gene TRBJ1-1; D unresolved. Looked up from germline, CDR1 is SQVTM and CDR2 is ANQGSEA. The CDR3 runs 14 residues. The V gene lost 6 bases and the J gene lost 0 bases, with 14 bases spanning the gap. CDR3 nucleotides: TGCAGCGTCACCTTGAGACAACTGAACACTGAAGCTTTCTTT. Protein: CSVTLRQLNTEAFF.

This clonotype appeared many times. This chain uses TRBV28 with TRBJ2-5; no clear D gene. The CDR3 has 16 amino acids. Germline CDR1 reads MDHEN; CDR2 reads SYDVKM. The germline V and J ends were trimmed by 3 bases and 5 bases, with 19 bases remaining between them. CDR3 sequence reads: CASSFVDPSERETQYF. In nucleotides, the CDR3 is TGTGCCAGCAGTTTTGTCGACCCCAGCGAACGGGAGACCCAGTACTTC. The whole variable domain, remainder taken from reference TRBV28 and TRBJ2-5, is DVKVTQSSRYLVKRTGEKVFLECVQDMDHENMFWYRQDPGLGLRLIYFSYDVKMKEKGDIPEGYSVSREKKERFSLILESASTNQTSMYLCASSFVDPSERETQYFGPGTRLLVL.

Many counts were recorded for this clonotype. This chain uses TRBV28 with TRBJ2-7; the D call may be TRBD1 or TRBD2 (5 bases each). Trimming shortened V by 7 bases and J by 4 bases, and 14 bases separated the two germline ends. Germline values: CDR1 MDHEN, CDR2 SYDVKM. There are 13 residues in the CDR3. CDR3: CASTGTKPYEQYF. The CDR3 region has the DNA TGTGCCAGCACGGGGACCAAACCATACGAGCAGTACTTC.

This clonotype was seen a few times. J is TRBJ2-3 and V is TRBV5-5; TRBD2 matches 12 bases. The trim removed 2 bases at V and 3 bases at J, leaving 4 bases unmatched. CDR1 is SGHKS and CDR2 is YYEKEE in the germline V gene (reference sequence). The length of the CDR3 is 16 residues. This chain's CDR3 is CASSFRTSGVTDTQYF. The CDR3, as DNA: TGTGCCAGCAGCTTCCGGACTAGCGGGGTGACAGATACGCAGTATTTT.

This clonotype was observed many times. The rearrangement uses TRBV12-3 or TRBV12-4 and TRBJ1-2, with a tentative D call TRBD1 (5 bases). The V end lost 8 bases, the J end lost 1 base, and 26 bases lay between the germline ends. This CDR3 is 18 amino acids long. CDR3 region: CASFQGAGGRQFNYGYTF. The CDR3 DNA reads as TGTGCCAGCTTCCAAGGGGCGGGGGGACGACAATTTAACTATGGCTACACCTTC.

This chain joins TRBV20-1 and TRBJ2-7, with TRBD2 identical over 7 bases. This CDR3 comprises 15 residues. Per germline, CDR1 DFQATT and CDR2 SNEGSKA (reference sequence). V trimming: 0 bases; J trimming: 5 bases; junction bases outside the gene matches: 10. The CDR3 here is CSARDGAGLVHEQYF. The CDR3 DNA reads as TGCAGTGCTAGAGACGGAGCGGGGTTGGTCCACGAGCAGTACTTC.

This clonotype was observed many times. The chain carries TRBV29-1 and TRBJ1-1; D might be TRBD1 (6 bases). CDR3 length equals 14 residues. V shed 0 bases and J shed 4 bases, with 12 bases lying between them. Germline CDR1 SQVTM, CDR2 ANQGSEA. CDR3 residues: CSVEELTGFTEAFF. Here the CDR3 DNA reads TGCAGCGTTGAAGAGCTTACAGGGTTCACTGAAGCTTTCTTT.

The V gene is TRBV7-9, the J gene TRBJ2-5; possible D gene TRBD2, 5 bases. There are 12 residues in the CDR3. The V gene's germline CDR1 is SEHNR and CDR2 FQNEAQ (reference sequence). Trimming shortened V by 5 bases and J by 5 bases, and 9 bases separated the two germline ends. As DNA, the CDR3 is TGTGCCAGCAGCATGGACTTCGAGACCCAGTACTTC. Protein: CASSMDFETQYF.

This clonotype occurred many times. This chain connects TRBV7-9 to TRBJ1-5; 7 nucleotides match TRBD1. After removal of 6 bases from V and 0 bases from J, the junction contained 5 bases not matched to a gene. Germline V gene sequence: CDR1 SEHNR, CDR2 FQNEAQ (reference sequence). The CDR3 sequence is 15 residues long. CDR3 bases: TGTGCCAGCAGTGAGGGGACAGTTAGCAATCAGCCCCAGCATTTT. It specifies CASSEGTVSNQPQHF.

This clonotype showed up many times. The CDR3 sequence is CASSPLQGIAGNTIYF. The CDR3 DNA sequence: TGTGCCAGCAGTCCATTACAGGGGATCGCTGGAAACACCATATATTTT. V and J are TRBV6-7 and TRBJ1-3, with 7 bases identical to TRBD1. TRBV6-7 is known as an ORF, though its function is uncertain. The CDR3 spans 16 residues. The V gene end was trimmed by 5 bases and the J gene end by 2 bases; junction bases not matched to a gene: 9.

This clonotype was seen many times. V is TRBV20-1 and J is TRBJ2-3, with a possible D match to TRBD1 (6 bases). V was cut by 6 bases and J by 1 base, with 23 bases left in between. Germline V gene lookup returns CDR1 DFQATT and CDR2 SNEGSKA (reference sequence). The CDR3 runs to 17 residues. DNA for the CDR3: TGCAGTGCCTTGGCAGGGGCCGAACCCCCGGGCACAGATACGCAGTATTTT. The encoded protein is CSALAGAEPPGTDTQYF.

This clonotype was seen just once. This chain joins TRBV7-9 and TRBJ1-1; D gene unclear. Germline-derived CDR1 and CDR2 are SEHNR and FQNEAQ (reference sequence). V was trimmed by 3 bases and J by 4 bases, leaving 12 bases between them. The CDR3 totals 14 residues. Here the CDR3 DNA reads TGTGCCAGCAGCTTTACTTTGTCTACCACTGAAGCTTTCTTT. Its protein product is CASSFTLSTTEAFF.

The gene calls are TRBV7-3 and TRBJ2-1; D could derive from TRBD1 or TRBD2 (7 bases each). The CDR3 totals 15 residues. The germline gives CDR1 SGHTA, CDR2 FQGTGA. Trimming shortened V by 4 bases and J by 6 bases, and 16 bases separated the two germline ends. The CDR3 DNA follows: TGTGCCAGCAGCTCAGGGGGAGGGACCGGCAATGAGCAGTTCTTC. Its translation: CASSSGGGTGNEQFF.

Points on this clonotype: A clone one base away is much larger, so this may be a read error. This chain joins TRBV12-3 or TRBV12-4 and TRBJ2-2; tentative D call: TRBD1 (6 bases). V lost 3 bases, J lost 4 bases, and 12 bases lay in between. This CDR3 is 15 amino acids long. The CDR3 is CASSLGARFTGELFF. The CDR3 bases are TGTGCCAGCAGTTTGGGGGCCAGGTTCACCGGGGAGCTGTTTTTT.

This clonotype was detected ten times or more. The chain employs TRBV20-1 and TRBJ1-2; a possible D gene is TRBD1 (6 bases). Trimming cost V 4 bases and J 1 base, with 13 bases left between them. The germline gives CDR1 DFQATT, CDR2 SNEGSKA (reference sequence). The CDR3 extends over 14 amino acids. In DNA form, the CDR3 reads TGCAGTGCTATCAGGGGCGCAGTTAACTATGGCTACACCTTC. Protein sequence: CSAIRGAVNYGYTF.

The chain recombines TRBV5-1 with TRBJ2-2; no reliable D call. The germline V gene encodes CDR1 SGHRS and CDR2 YFSETQ. V lost 0 bases, J lost 1 base, and 4 bases lay in between. The CDR3 has 14 residues. This chain's CDR3 is CASSLEMNTGELFF. CDR3 DNA sequence: TGCGCCAGCAGCTTGGAAATGAACACCGGGGAGCTGTTTTTT.

This clonotype was detected ten times or more. CDR3 sequence reads: CASSLGPQGLDEQFF. CDR3 nucleotides: TGCGCCAGCAGCTTGGGGCCGCAGGGGCTCGATGAGCAGTTCTTC. The chain carries TRBV5-1 and TRBJ2-1; TRBD1 is a possible D gene (6 bases). V lost 0 bases and J lost 8, with 15 bases in between. The CDR3 sequence is 15 residues long. Germline lookup yields CDR1 SGHRS and CDR2 YFSETQ.

This clonotype has at least ten counts. The chain couples TRBV11-3 to TRBJ1-1; D uncertain. From germline, CDR1 is SGHNT and CDR2 YENEEA. V was trimmed by 3 bases and J by 7 bases, leaving 6 bases between them. The CDR3 is made up of 11 amino acids. This chain's CDR3 is CASSFGSEAFF. The CDR3 coding sequence is TGTGCCAGCAGCTTTGGCAGTGAAGCTTTCTTT.

This clonotype came up many times. J is TRBJ2-5 and V is TRBV5-1; D gene uncertain. Germline V lookup: CDR1 SGHRS, CDR2 YFSETQ. The ends were cut back, 1 base at V and 8 bases at J, with 12 bases in the middle. The CDR3 spans 13 residues. The CDR3 DNA reads as TGCGCCAGCAGCTTGACAGCCACTGGCACCCAGTACTTC. Its protein product is CASSLTATGTQYF.

This clonotype was counted at least ten times. V gene TRBV7-9 combines with J gene TRBJ2-1; TRBD2 agrees at 7 bases. The trim removed 5 bases at V and 15 bases at J, leaving 19 bases unmatched. CDR3 length: 15 residues. Germline loops: CDR1 SEHNR, CDR2 FQNEAQ (reference sequence). The DNA of the CDR3 is TGTGCCAGCAGCAACCCCTATGCGGGAGAGGTACGGGGGTTCTTC. Residues: CASSNPYAGEVRGFF. Combining the CDR3 with reference TRBV7-9 and TRBJ2-1 gives the whole variable domain DTGVSQNPRHKITKRGQNVTFRCDPISEHNRLYWYRQTLGQGPEFLTYFQNEAQLEKSRLLSDRFSAERPKGSFSTLEIQRTEQGDSAMYLCASSNPYAGEVRGFFGPGTRLTVL.

There are a few counts of this clonotype. The J gene is TRBJ2-1, the V gene TRBV7-6; TRBD2 matches 7 bases. V lost 5 bases to trimming and J lost 4 bases; unmatched junction nucleotides: 11. Germline CDR1 reads SGHVS; CDR2 reads FNYEAQ. The CDR3 consists of 16 residues. CDR3 in amino acids: CASSPVRGDQYNEQFF. The CDR3 nucleotides are TGTGCCAGCAGCCCGGTTCGGGGGGACCAATACAATGAGCAGTTCTTC.

Many counts were recorded for this clonotype. The V and J genes are TRBV12-3 or TRBV12-4 and TRBJ1-4, with TRBD1 matching over 7 bases. The V and J ends lost 5 bases and 2 bases, in that order; junction bases with no gene match: 5. CDR3 length: 15 amino acids. This CDR3 is CASSGTEGTNEKLFF. DNA for the CDR3: TGTGCCAGCAGTGGGACAGAAGGGACTAATGAAAAACTGTTTTTT.